These 2 T cell receptor beta chains came from one sample sequenced in a study of blood T cell repertoires in COVID-19. TCRdb's copy holds only in-frame clones and misses some; the assay was immunoSEQ multiplex PCR. The repertoire holds about 260,000 clones, with over 75% as singletons. The sample consisted of peripheral blood. These receptor sequences come from a human donor in a cohort sampled during active COVID-19.

The rearrangement joins TRBV6-1 to TRBJ1-5, with a possible D match to TRBD1 (6 bases). This CDR3 is 16 amino acids long. Germline V lookup: CDR1 MNHNS, CDR2 SASEGT. Trimming removed 4 bases at V and 3 bases at J, with 16 bases between. The DNA for the CDR3 is TGTGCCAGCAGTGCTATCCGGGACACCCTCAATCAGCCCCAGCATTTT. It specifies CASSAIRDTLNQPQHF.

This chain connects TRBV5-4 to TRBJ1-1; D is unclear. The CDR3 contains 13 residues. Germline CDR1 is SGHNT and CDR2 is YYREEE (reference sequence). V gave up 0 bases and J gave up 4 bases, with 7 bases separating them. The CDR3 DNA reads as TGTGCCAGCAGCTTGGCGCCTATCACTGAAGCTTTCTTT. Translating gives CASSLAPITEAFF.